A selection of T cell receptor beta chains follows, all from one sample in a study of blood T cells in healthy people across ages. TCRdb re-analysed the 5' RACE reads in MiXCR, keeping a single row per CDR3 protein. The sample holds around 1,900,000 distinct CDR3 sequences, roughly 43% seen once. Sequencing input: blood. These receptors came from a human donor in good health. CDR3s include the opening cysteine and the closing phenylalanine or tryptophan.

CASSLGWTSGGIRNEQFF	TRBJ2-1	TRBV7-2
CASSDDYYEQYF	TRBJ2-7	TRBV10-2
CATSDFPGYGYTF	TRBJ1-2	TRBV24-1
CASRFGREYETQYF	.	TRBV12-3/TRBV12-4
CASSPDGGWDYGYTF	TRBJ1-2	TRBV5-1
CASSVGGNPNEQYF	.	TRBV9
CASTDSGNSPLHF	TRBJ1-6	TRBV5-1
CASSQDNMGEKRFF	TRBJ1-4	TRBV4-2
CASSLGLAGAGFF	TRBJ2-1	TRBV5-6
CASSRVTGGPWDTQYF	TRBJ2-3	TRBV4-1
CASSWTGDTGELFF	TRBJ2-2	TRBV6-5
CSARVGGGPQYF	TRBJ2-4	TRBV20-1
CASSSPSNRASGYTF	TRBJ1-2	TRBV7-2
CASSFPLGQGGDTQYF	TRBJ2-3	TRBV5-1
CASSWGAGGDHEQYF	.	TRBV7-6
CSVGTGTDTQYF	TRBJ2-3	TRBV29-1
CSARDTFRNEQFF	TRBJ2-1	TRBV20-1
CASSLSPYSNQPQHF	TRBJ1-5	TRBV27
CAISDSGGSFYNEQFF	TRBJ2-1	TRBV10-3
CASSLRAGVKETQYF	.	TRBV3-1
CASSIWNRDYEQYF	TRBJ2-7	TRBV19
CVSSFRGRNTEAFF	TRBJ1-1	TRBV7-2
CASSLSSNAYNEQFF	TRBJ2-1	TRBV5-5